Listed below are T cell receptor beta chains from one sample, sequenced in a study of molecular identifiers for immune sequencing clone quantification. One entry per CDR3 protein results from TCRdb running MiXCR on the PCR reads. The table includes 88,000 or so distinct CDR3 sequences, under 25% detected once. The sample taken for sequencing was naive CD8+ T cells from blood, with Jurkat cell RNA spiked in. Receptors originate from a human donor in good health. Some libraries in this study had Jurkat cell RNA spiked in. Each CDR3 is given with its conserved first and last residue. The D gene is left open where the match is weak. Clone size, where shown, is once, few, many, or a class for clones that have expanded.

cdr3_nt cdr3_aa j_call d_call clone_size v_call
TGTGCCAGCAGCTACCAACCGGGATCTCCTGGTGGTGAGCAGTACTTC CASSYQPGSPGGEQYF TRBJ2-7 NA few TRBV7-9
TGTGCCAGCAGCTCAACAGGGGCCGGATACTCTGGAAACACCATATATTTT CASSSTGAGYSGNTIYF TRBJ1-3 TRBD1 few TRBV7-9
TGTGCCAGCAGCCAGATCGGGGATACGCAGTATTTT CASSQIGDTQYF TRBJ2-3 NA many TRBV28
TGTGCCAGCAGCTTAGTTATGGGACAGGGGTACAATGAGCAGTTCTTC CASSLVMGQGYNEQFF TRBJ2-1 TRBD1 many TRBV7-2
TGTGCCAGCAGCTTGGTGCCGGGGACCTCCTACGAGCAGTACTTC CASSLVPGTSYEQYF TRBJ2-7 NA NA TRBV5-6
TGCGCCAGCAGCCAAGATCGGTTCGCCGGGCAGGCTTTCTTT CASSQDRFAGQAFF TRBJ1-1 NA many TRBV4-3
TGTGCCAGCAGTTACTCTGCTAGCGGGAGCACAGATACGCAGTATTTT CASSYSASGSTDTQYF TRBJ2-3 TRBD2 many TRBV6-5
TGCAGCGTTGACTCTCCCGGGACGGCCTACAATGAGCAGTTCTTC CSVDSPGTAYNEQFF TRBJ2-1 NA many TRBV29-1
TGCGCCAGCAGCCAAGTTCAGACAACTGACTATGGCTACACCTTC CASSQVQTTDYGYTF TRBJ1-2 NA few TRBV4-1
TGTGCCAGCAGCTTAGGACAGGGGGCTTATCAGCCCCAGCATTTT CASSLGQGAYQPQHF TRBJ1-5 TRBD1 many TRBV7-9
TGTGCCAGCAGCTCGAGGGACAGGGACACTGAAGCTTTCTTT CASSSRDRDTEAFF TRBJ1-1 TRBD1 NA TRBV11-2
TGTGCCACCAGTGACTCTGGATCCACTGAAGCTTTCTTT CATSDSGSTEAFF TRBJ1-1 NA NA TRBV24-1
TGTGCCAGCAGAGGGACGACCGAAAACATTCAGTACTTC CASRGTTENIQYF TRBJ2-4 NA many TRBV3-1
TGTGCCAGCACGCCAGGGGAACCCCAACAGTACTTC CASTPGEPQQYF TRBJ2-5 NA few TRBV25-1
TGTGCCTCAGGGACAGGGTTTGGAGAGCAGTACTTC CASGTGFGEQYF TRBJ2-7 TRBD1 NA TRBV27
TGTGCCACCAGTGATTATTTAGGGGGCAATGAGCAGTTCTTC CATSDYLGGNEQFF TRBJ2-1 NA few TRBV24-1
TGTGCCAGCACCCCACTTCCGGCAGGGTCCACCTACGAGCAGTACTTC CASTPLPAGSTYEQYF TRBJ2-7 NA NA TRBV6-1
TGTGCCAGCAGTTTCAGACAGGGTGATGGCTACACCTTC CASSFRQGDGYTF TRBJ1-2 TRBD1 few TRBV12-3/TRBV12-4
TGTGCCATCAGTGGCGGATTGACAGGGACCGGCGAGCAGTACTTC CAISGGLTGTGEQYF TRBJ2-7 TRBD1 many TRBV10-3
TGTGCCAGCAGCTTAACCCGGGGAGACGACTCTTACAATGAGCAGTTCTTC CASSLTRGDDSYNEQFF TRBJ2-1 NA many TRBV7-2
TGTGTCAGTAGTCCAAGTCCAGATACGCAGTATTTT CVSSPSPDTQYF TRBJ2-3 NA few TRBV19
TGTGCCAGCAGCCAAGAGCCGGGACAGGCCTACGAGCAGTACTTC CASSQEPGQAYEQYF TRBJ2-7 TRBD1 many TRBV14
TGCGCCAGCAGCCAAGAAGGCAGAGCGAACACCGGGGAGCTGTTTTTT CASSQEGRANTGELFF TRBJ2-2 NA many TRBV4-1
TGCAGTGCTAGGGGGATGCAACGGACAGATACGCAGTATTTT CSARGMQRTDTQYF TRBJ2-3 NA many TRBV20-1
TGCAGCGCTCAGGGGGCGCCGGACGAGCAGTACTTC CSAQGAPDEQYF TRBJ2-7 TRBD1 many TRBV29-1
TGTGCCAGCAGGCACAGGGGGGTAACCGGGGAGCTGTTTTTT CASRHRGVTGELFF TRBJ2-2 TRBD1 many TRBV27
TGTGCCAGTGATAGCGGGAGGACCCCTTACGAGCAGTACTTC CASDSGRTPYEQYF TRBJ2-7 TRBD2 NA TRBV19
TGTGCCGGCAGCTTTGGCAGGGGTTGGAGGGACACGCAGTATTTT CAGSFGRGWRDTQYF TRBJ2-3 NA NA TRBV11-2
TGCGCCAGCAGCCCCGGACAGGGGGCATTTATGAACACCGGGGAGCTGTTTTTT CASSPGQGAFMNTGELFF TRBJ2-2 TRBD1 few TRBV4-3
TGTGCCAGTAGTCCATCTAGCGGGGGCTCCTACAATGAGCAGTTCTTC CASSPSSGGSYNEQFF TRBJ2-1 TRBD2 NA TRBV19
TGTGCCAGCAGCTTAGTCAGGGAGGCTTTCTTT CASSLVREAFF TRBJ1-1 NA many TRBV13
TGCGCCAGCAGCCACCCAAGGGGAGACAATTCACCCCTCCACTTT CASSHPRGDNSPLHF TRBJ1-6 NA NA TRBV4-1
TGTGCCAGCAGCCAAGATGCTAGCGGGAGAACAGATACGCAGTATTTT CASSQDASGRTDTQYF TRBJ2-3 TRBD2 many TRBV14
TGCAGTGCTAGAGAGGGCACGGTGAACACTGAAGCTTTCTTT CSAREGTVNTEAFF TRBJ1-1 NA few TRBV20-1
TGTGCCAGCAGCGAAGGACAGGGAGGGCGAGAGACCCAGTACTTC CASSEGQGGRETQYF TRBJ2-5 NA few TRBV9
TGTGCCAGCTCACCCCCAGTAGGAAACACCATATATTTT CASSPPVGNTIYF TRBJ1-3 NA few TRBV18
TGTGCCAGCAGCCTACGGGCCTCAAATCAGCCCCAGCATTTT CASSLRASNQPQHF TRBJ1-5 NA many TRBV6-5
TGTGCCAGCAGCTGGTACCGGGACGCGGATCAGCCCCAGCATTTT CASSWYRDADQPQHF TRBJ1-5 NA many TRBV7-2
TGCAGTGTCCCGCCAACGAGCGGGAGGAGGTACGAGCAGTACTTC CSVPPTSGRRYEQYF TRBJ2-7 TRBD2 many TRBV20-1
TGTGCCAGCAGCCAAAAGGTTTTCTTAGTGGCGGGAGGGCACGGGGATGAGCAGTTCTTC CASSQKVFLVAGGHGDEQFF TRBJ2-1 TRBD2 many TRBV7-6
TGTGCCAGCCGCGGGGGGGCTAATGAGCAGTTCTTC CASRGGANEQFF TRBJ2-1 TRBD2 NA TRBV5-3
TGTGCCAGCAGCTACAGGAATAGCTACGAGCAGTACTTC CASSYRNSYEQYF TRBJ2-7 NA many TRBV11-2
TGCGCCAGCAGCCCAGAGAGAGGGGGAAGCAATCAGCCCCAGCATTTT CASSPERGGSNQPQHF TRBJ1-5 NA few TRBV4-3
TGTGCCAGCAGTTACTCGGAGGGGGCGGGCACCGGGGAGCTGTTTTTT CASSYSEGAGTGELFF TRBJ2-2 NA few TRBV6-5
TGTGCCAGCAGTGAAATGGCGTACGAGCAGTACTTC CASSEMAYEQYF TRBJ2-7 NA NA TRBV6-1
TGTGCCAGCACTATAATGGACAGACCCTACGAGCAGTACTTC CASTIMDRPYEQYF TRBJ2-7 NA many TRBV28
TGTGCCAGCAGCTTAGTCGGTTCTTACACTGAAGCTTTCTTT CASSLVGSYTEAFF TRBJ1-1 NA NA TRBV7-9
TGTGCCGGCAGCTGGGGAACTGAAGCTTTCTTT CAGSWGTEAFF TRBJ1-1 NA few TRBV7-8
TGTGCCATCAGTGCTCATCAACTAGCGGGACTTGGGAATGAGCAGTTCTTC CAISAHQLAGLGNEQFF TRBJ2-1 TRBD2 few TRBV10-3
TGTGCCAGCAGTGAAATGTGGGGAACTGAAGCTTTCTTT CASSEMWGTEAFF TRBJ1-1 NA few TRBV2
TGTGCCAGCAGCCAGGACAGGCTAAACTACAATGAGCAGTTCTTC CASSQDRLNYNEQFF TRBJ2-1 TRBD1 NA TRBV3-1
TGCGCCAGCAGTCAATCCGAATCCGCCCTTCAGGGGTTGAATGAGCAGTTCTTC CASSQSESALQGLNEQFF TRBJ2-1 NA NA TRBV23-1
TGTGCCAGCAGTTACGGCAATCAGCCCCAGCATTTT CASSYGNQPQHF TRBJ1-5 NA many TRBV6-2/TRBV6-3
TGTGCCAGCAGCTTTCGTCGATTTCCGCGACAGGGGTTTTCTGGAAACACCATATATTTT CASSFRRFPRQGFSGNTIYF TRBJ1-3 TRBD1 many TRBV5-4
TGTGCCAGCAGCGGTCGGACAGGACTTGGAAACACCATATATTTT CASSGRTGLGNTIYF TRBJ1-3 TRBD1 many TRBV7-9
TGTGCCAGCAGCCAAGGTATATCGAGTGACATTCAGTACTTC CASSQGISSDIQYF TRBJ2-4 NA many TRBV4-2
TGTGCCAGCAGGGATATCACAGATACGCAGTATTTT CASRDITDTQYF TRBJ2-3 NA many TRBV7-9
TGTGCCAGCAGCAACGACAGGGGAGGATATGGCTACACCTTC CASSNDRGGYGYTF TRBJ1-2 TRBD1 many TRBV28
TGTGCCAGCAGTGAAATAAAGGGAGGGGGGGGCGAGCAGTTCTTC CASSEIKGGGGEQFF TRBJ2-1 NA few TRBV2